The clone carrying this T cell receptor beta chain was seen a handful of times. The antigen remains undetermined. This record belongs to a study of T cell clones after liver transplantation. As for the study in general: Timepoints were pre-transplant, pre-withdrawal, and after withdrawal was completed or failed.

Here immunoSEQ multiplex PCR was the method, and the copy in TCRdb shows in-frame clones only, minus some. The sample consists of fewer than 65,000 clones, about nine tenths of them appearing once. V lost 5 bases, J lost 5 bases, and 6 bases stayed unmatched. The CDR3 has 14 amino acids. CDR1 is SGHAT, CDR2 FQNNGV, per germline. Notes on the study in general: Conclusions were preliminary, with small, heterogeneous patient groups.

The genes are TRBV11-2 and TRBJ1-5; 7 nucleotides agree with TRBD1. The receptor was isolated from a human patient who received a liver transplant. Among the T cells, some may be from the graft donor. The sequencing used CD8+ T cells from blood, collected 12 months after liver transplant. Here the CDR3 reads CASSPGGGYQPQHF. The CDR3 region has the DNA TGTGCCAGCAGCCCAGGGGGGGGCTATCAGCCCCAGCATTTT.